This T cell receptor (beta chain) was identified during a study of blood T cell repertoires in COVID-19. Germline values: CDR1 SGHRS, CDR2 YFSETQ. The CDR3 contains 14 residues. V dropped 0 bases and J dropped 7 bases, with 11 bases sitting between them. Assay used: immunoSEQ multiplex PCR; TCRdb lists only in-frame clones, some missing. The repertoire includes roughly 310,000 clones, about nine tenths of them detected once, and approximately 9.8% sits in the top ten. The rearrangement joins TRBV5-1 to TRBJ2-1, with D tentatively TRBD2 (6 bases). Material: PBMCs or T cells enriched from blood (not recorded which). The clonotype originates from a woman in her 40s who had recovered from COVID-19. CDR3 sequence: CASSLELAQNEQFF. CDR3 nucleotides: TGCGCCAGCAGCTTGGAACTAGCCCAGAATGAGCAGTTCTTC.